This TCR beta chain was identified in a study of blood T cell repertoires in COVID-19. For the study at large: The United States, Italy and Spain supplied acute and convalescent COVID-19 samples. The cDNA or gDNA used as material had been derived from T cells, B-cell-depleted T cells, or PBMCs.

Trimming shortened V by 2 bases and J by 4 bases, and 24 bases separated the two germline ends. The CDR3 is 18 amino acids. The V gene's germline CDR1 is MNHEY and CDR2 SVGEGT. Repertoires were generated with immunoSEQ multiplex PCR, while TCRdb's copy carries only in-frame clones and drops some. The table has more than 350,000 clones, 80% to 90% seen once. Assignments of participants to cohorts depended upon their own reported clinical history. Two negative PCRs, clearance, or symptom resolution characterized the recovered Cohort 3 donors. The V gene is TRBV6-2 or TRBV6-3, the J gene TRBJ2-7; the D gene is possibly TRBD2 (6 bases). The receptor comes from a man between 18 and 35 years old who had recovered from COVID-19. Sequencing used PBMCs or T cells enriched from blood (not recorded which). CDR3 bases: TGTGCCAGCAGTTACCCCCTTCATGCCGCCGGGAGTGTTTACGAGCAGTACTTC. It is translated as CASSYPLHAAGSVYEQYF.